One sample yielded the 24 T cell receptor beta chains listed below, sequenced in a study of blood T cells in healthy people across ages. Through a sample-barcoded 5' primer and a J-beta primer mix, a second PCR was run for roughly 6 to 11 cycles. TCRdb called the 5' RACE reads again in MiXCR, with one record for every CDR3 protein. Of around 690,000 distinct CDR3 sequences listed, roughly 58% were seen once; the top ten hold 35% to 40%. The sequencing input was blood. Receptors were obtained from a man aged 60-69 years in good health.

The V call is TRBV5-6, the J call TRBJ2-7, with no clear D. In germline, CDR1 is SGHDT, CDR2 YYEEEE. This CDR3 spans 11 amino acids. Deletions cut 5 bases from V and 6 bases from J, with 9 bases between. Written as DNA, the CDR3 is TGTGCCAGCAGGTCGGAGTCCGAGCAGTACTTC. Translating it yields CASRSESEQYF.

CDR3 sequence: CASSQEPQSDTQYF. CDR3 nucleotide sequence: TGTGCCAGCAGCCAAGAACCGCAGTCAGATACGCAGTATTTT. The chain combines TRBV3-1 with TRBJ2-3; D is ambiguous. The CDR3 is made up of 14 amino acids. Germline lookup yields CDR1 LGHDT and CDR2 YNNKEL (reference sequence). Deletions cut 0 bases from V and 4 bases from J, with 8 bases between.

The V and J genes are TRBV7-2 and TRBJ2-1; a possible D gene is TRBD1 (5 bases). V dropped 5 bases and J dropped 8 bases, with 19 bases sitting between them. CDR1 and CDR2 from the germline V gene are SGHTA and FQGNSA. The CDR3 runs to 15 residues. The CDR3 region has the DNA TGTGCCAGCAGCCCAATGGTTCCGGGCAGGGATGAGCAGTTCTTC. Its protein is CASSPMVPGRDEQFF.

The chain combines TRBV14 with TRBJ2-4; TRBD1 matches 12 bases. The DNA matches TRBJ2-5 better at its end, which makes the J call doubtful. The CDR3 extends over 16 amino acids. CDR1 and CDR2 from the germline V gene are SGHDN and FVKESK. CDR3 sequence (DNA): TGTGCCAGCAGCCCGACCGGGACAGGGGGCGTCCGGACCCAGTACTTC. Encoded protein: CASSPTGTGGVRTQYF.

The rearrangement uses TRBV10-2 and TRBJ2-3, with D possibly TRBD2 on 5 matching bases. The germline V gene encodes CDR1 WSHSY and CDR2 SAAADI. Trimming shortened V by 10 bases and J by 3 bases, and 17 bases separated the two germline ends. This CDR3 has 14 amino acids. The CDR3 DNA follows: TGCGCCACCCGCCGGGGAGTAGATACAGATACGCAGTATTTT. Amino acids: CATRRGVDTDTQYF.

Concerning this clonotype: Just one base apart from a much larger clone, this may be a read error. The chain couples TRBV10-3 to TRBJ2-1; no reliable D call. Trimming left V 4 bases short and J 9 bases short, with 16 bases between. The CDR3 totals 14 residues. In germline, CDR1 is ENHRY, CDR2 SYGVKD. CDR3 nucleotide sequence: TGTGCCATCAGTGGGACCCTAAGGCATGTTGAGCAGTTCTTC. It encodes CAISGTLRHVEQFF.

This clonotype has more than one count but fewer than ten. The V call is TRBV25-1, the J call TRBJ1-2, with a tentative D call TRBD1 (6 bases). The CDR3 loop spans 13 amino acids. Trimming stripped 5 bases from V and 4 bases from J, with 11 bases between. Germline V lookup: CDR1 MGHDK, CDR2 SYGVNS. The CDR3 nucleotides read TGTGCCAGCAGTCCACAGGGAGCCTATGGCTACACCTTC. Translation gives CASSPQGAYGYTF.

The chain has TRBV7-9 and TRBJ2-1; possible D gene TRBD1, 7 bases. CDR1 is SEHNR, CDR2 FQNEAQ, per germline (reference sequence). V lost 2 bases and J 13 bases, leaving 12 bases between the germline ends. The CDR3 has 12 amino acids. This chain's CDR3 is CASSLPGGFQFF. The DNA for the CDR3 is TGTGCCAGCAGCTTACCAGGGGGGTTTCAGTTCTTC. The whole variable domain, filled in from reference TRBV7-9 and TRBJ2-1, reads DTGVSQNPRHKITKRGQNVTFRCDPISEHNRLYWYRQTLGQGPEFLTYFQNEAQLEKSRLLSDRFSAERPKGSFSTLEIQRTEQGDSAMYLCASSLPGGFQFFGPGTRLTVL.

This rearrangement joins TRBV24-1 to TRBJ2-1, with D possibly matching TRBD1 (6 bases). CDR1 is KGHDR, CDR2 SFDVKD, per germline. The CDR3 runs 18 residues. Trimming pared 3 bases from V and 0 bases from J, leaving 17 bases between. The chain's CDR3 is CATSDGKRTVSSYNEQFF. The DNA of the CDR3 is TGTGCCACCAGTGATGGGAAACGGACAGTCAGCTCCTACAATGAGCAGTTCTTC.

CDR3 DNA sequence: TGTGCCAGCAGCTTAGGCCGGCAGGCCCTTTTCCAAGAGACCCAGTACTTC. It specifies CASSLGRQALFQETQYF. The chain links TRBV7-9 to TRBJ2-5; D is undetermined. The V gene lost 1 base and the J gene lost 1 base, with 16 bases spanning the gap. Germline V gene sequence: CDR1 SEHNR, CDR2 FQNEAQ (reference sequence). There are 17 residues in the CDR3.

V and J are TRBV29-1 and TRBJ1-1; TRBD1 is a possible D gene (6 bases). The CDR3 spans 13 residues. CDR1 and CDR2 (germline): SQVTM, ANQGSEA. The V gene lost 7 bases and the J gene lost 2 bases, with 14 bases spanning the gap. CDR3 residues: CSADRNINTEAFF. CDR3 DNA sequence: TGCAGCGCCGACAGGAACATTAACACTGAAGCTTTCTTT.

This clonotype is a singleton in its sample. This sequence joins TRBV5-1 and TRBJ2-5; TRBD2 agrees at 8 bases. The germline V gene encodes CDR1 SGHRS and CDR2 YFSETQ. The ends lost 1 base at V and 11 bases at J; junction bases unmatched: 13. CDR3 length: 15 amino acids. CDR3 in amino acids: CASSLILAVTNEQYF. The CDR3 DNA sequence: TGCGCCAGCAGCTTGATACTAGCGGTAACCAATGAGCAGTACTTC.

The gene calls are TRBV20-1 and TRBJ2-1, with D perhaps matching TRBD1 (5 bases). The V gene's germline CDR1 is DFQATT and CDR2 SNEGSKA (reference sequence). Trimming removed 3 bases from V and 0 bases from J, with 18 bases in between. This CDR3 has 17 residues. The CDR3 region has the DNA TGCAGTGCTAGGGTTCAGGGTGGATCCTCCTCCTACAATGAGCAGTTCTTC. Protein sequence: CSARVQGGSSSYNEQFF.

The chain uses TRBV20-1 and TRBJ1-2; D ambiguous. The V end lost 3 bases, the J end lost 1 base, and 12 bases lay between the germline ends. Germline V gene sequence: CDR1 DFQATT, CDR2 SNEGSKA (reference sequence). The CDR3 covers 14 residues. CDR3 region: CSARKDGINYGYTF. The CDR3 DNA reads as TGCAGTGCTAGGAAGGACGGGATTAACTATGGCTACACCTTC.

As regards this clonotype: A much larger clone sits a single nucleotide away, making a read error possible. This chain links TRBV10-3 with TRBJ2-7; D uncertain. V lost 4 bases, J lost 4 bases, and 5 bases lay in between. In germline, CDR1 is ENHRY, CDR2 SYGVKD. CDR3 size: 11 residues. The CDR3 DNA is TGTGCCATCAGTGGGGGTTACGAGCAGTACTTC. The encoded protein is CAISGGYEQYF.

This clonotype was seen many times. The rearrangement uses TRBV3-1 and TRBJ2-5; no definite D call. Trimming pared 0 bases from V and 1 base from J, leaving 15 bases between. Per germline, CDR1 LGHDT and CDR2 YNNKEL (reference sequence). The CDR3 runs to 17 residues. This CDR3 is CASSQDIVGGAQETQYF. CDR3 DNA: TGTGCCAGCAGCCAAGATATCGTGGGCGGAGCCCAAGAGACCCAGTACTTC.

This rearrangement joins TRBV20-1 to TRBJ1-1; a weak D match, TRBD1 (6 bases). The CDR3 runs 13 residues. Looked up from germline, CDR1 is DFQATT and CDR2 is SNEGSKA (reference sequence). The V gene lost 5 bases and the J gene lost 5 bases, with 15 bases spanning the gap. As DNA, the CDR3 is TGCAGTGCTGCCAAAGGGGGAGGGACTGAAGCTTTCTTT. The encoded protein is CSAAKGGGTEAFF.

The chain joins TRBV7-2 to TRBJ2-1; D is possibly TRBD1 or TRBD2 (7 bases each). The germline V gene encodes CDR1 SGHTA and CDR2 FQGNSA. Trimming stripped 5 bases from V and 4 bases from J, with 18 bases between. The CDR3 is made up of 16 amino acids. In DNA form, the CDR3 reads TGTGCCAGCAGCCCCCAGGGGGGAGGGGGGTACAATGAGCAGTTCTTC. It translates to CASSPQGGGGYNEQFF.

This chain links TRBV7-6 with TRBJ2-1; 8 bases agree with TRBD2. CDR3 size: 14 residues. V shed 5 bases, J shed 4 bases, and the junction held 4 bases outside the gene matches. Germline CDR1 reads SGHVS; CDR2 reads FNYEAQ. CDR3 in DNA: TGTGCCAGCAGCGGGATAGCGGGGTACAATGAGCAGTTCTTC. Translation gives CASSGIAGYNEQFF.

J is TRBJ2-5 and V is TRBV5-1; 7 nucleotides agree with TRBD1. Trimming at V came to 4 bases and at J to 5 bases, leaving 8 bases not matched to a gene. CDR3 length equals 14 residues. Germline V gene sequence: CDR1 SGHRS, CDR2 YFSETQ. CDR3 bases: TGCGCCAGCAGCAACCAGGGGGAGAGGGAGACCCAGTACTTC. It encodes CASSNQGERETQYF.

The chain employs TRBV2 and TRBJ2-5; no clear D gene. The V end was cut by 5 bases, the J end by 2 bases, with 12 bases between. The germline V gene encodes CDR1 SNHLY and CDR2 FYNNEI. The CDR3 covers 14 residues. The CDR3 region is CASSNQRSQETQYF. Written as DNA, the CDR3 is TGTGCCAGCAGTAACCAGCGTAGTCAAGAGACCCAGTACTTC.

Only a few counts were recorded for this clonotype. The rearrangement joins TRBV20-1 to TRBJ2-4; 7 nucleotides agree with TRBD2. CDR3 length: 14 amino acids. Germline-derived CDR1 and CDR2 are DFQATT and SNEGSKA (reference sequence). V was clipped by 6 bases and J by 3 bases; unmatched bases: 8. The chain's CDR3 is CSADASGGKNIQYF. DNA for the CDR3: TGCAGTGCCGACGCCTCGGGGGGCAAAAACATTCAGTACTTC.

Comment on this clonotype: One end of the junction does not line up with germline, which may come from a read error. The chain joins TRBV4-1 to TRBJ2-6; 9 bases match TRBD1. CDR1 and CDR2 (germline): MGHRA, YSYEKL. The CDR3 consists of 18 residues. The CDR3: CASSQEGTGSSGASVLTF. CDR3 in DNA: TGCGCCAGCAGCCAGGAAGGGACAGGGAGCTCTGGGGCCAGCGTCCTGACTTTC.

The CDR3 coding sequence is TGCAGCGCTAAAGGGGGAATAGTCACAGATACGCAGTATTTT. It specifies CSAKGGIVTDTQYF. The chain combines TRBV29-1 with TRBJ2-3, with D possibly matching TRBD1 (6 bases). The CDR3 extends over 14 amino acids. Germline CDR1 SQVTM, CDR2 ANQGSEA. V was trimmed by 7 bases and J by 2 bases, leaving 16 bases between them.